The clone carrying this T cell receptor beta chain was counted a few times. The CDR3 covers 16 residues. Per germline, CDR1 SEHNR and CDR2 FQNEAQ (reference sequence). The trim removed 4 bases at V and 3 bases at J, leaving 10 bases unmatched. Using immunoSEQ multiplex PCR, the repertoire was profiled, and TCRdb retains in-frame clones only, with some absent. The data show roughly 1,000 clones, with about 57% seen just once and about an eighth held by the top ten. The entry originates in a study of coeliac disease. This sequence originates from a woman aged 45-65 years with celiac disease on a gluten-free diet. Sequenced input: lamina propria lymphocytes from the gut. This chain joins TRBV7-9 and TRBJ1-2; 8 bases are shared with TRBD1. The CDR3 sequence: CASSCPGQGGYYGYTF. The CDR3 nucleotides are TGTGCCAGCAGCTGCCCAGGACAGGGAGGATACTATGGCTACACCTTC.